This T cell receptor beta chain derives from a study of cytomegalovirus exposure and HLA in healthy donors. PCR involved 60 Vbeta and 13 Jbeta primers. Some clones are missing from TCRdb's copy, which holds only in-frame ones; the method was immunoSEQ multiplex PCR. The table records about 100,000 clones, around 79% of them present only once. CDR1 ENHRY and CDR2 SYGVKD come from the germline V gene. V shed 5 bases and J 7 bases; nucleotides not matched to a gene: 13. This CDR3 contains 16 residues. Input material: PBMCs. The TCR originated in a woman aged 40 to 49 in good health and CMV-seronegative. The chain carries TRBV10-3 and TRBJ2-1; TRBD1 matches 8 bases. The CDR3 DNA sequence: TGTGCCATCAGTCGCGGGACAGGTCGTTTTCAGAATGAGCAGTTCTTC. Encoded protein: CAISRGTGRFQNEQFF.